The 19 T cell receptor beta chains in this list originate from one sample, sequenced in a study of post-analysis software for immune sequencing data (dated by TCRdb to the mid-2010s). Here is what the overall study found, with its caveats: Patients showed significantly higher frequencies than controls for roughly five TRBV segments, among them TRBV5-6, TRBV5-1 and TRBV20-1.

Preparation of the library involved PCR. Sequenced on an Illumina HiSeq 2500. To reduce PCR and sequencing biases, unique molecular identifiers were incorporated into the TCR beta cDNA libraries. TCRdb applied fastp at Q25 and MiXCR to the public reads, then kept only in-frame beta chains. All rows with the same CDR3 protein become a single entry with the most common DNA and genes. The sample data list about 380,000 distinct CDR3 sequences, and about a third of these were observed just once. Clones ranked in the top ten supply 13% of the sample. No antigen has been identified for these receptors. Material: blood. These receptors were taken from a girl aged 10 to 17 with multiple sclerosis.

The sample holds a few counts of this clonotype. The CDR3 protein is CASSLRPPGGSSYEQYF. As DNA, the CDR3 is TGTGCCAGCAGTTTAAGGCCTCCGGGGGGGAGCTCCTACGAGCAGTACTTC. The rearrangement links TRBV12-3 or TRBV12-4 to TRBJ2-7; 8 nucleotides line up with TRBD2. The trim removed 2 bases at V and 0 bases at J, leaving 9 bases unmatched. The CDR3 loop spans 17 amino acids.

In this sample, this clonotype turned up a few times. The germline gene is not matched at one end of the junction; a read error may be the cause. The rearrangement links TRBV12-3 or TRBV12-4 to TRBJ2-4, with 8 bases aligning to TRBD2. The end of the DNA aligns better with TRBJ2-7, so the J call may be wrong. This CDR3 region has 13 residues. Written as DNA, the CDR3 is TGTGTCAGCAGTTTAGCGGGGCTATTCGAGCAGTACTTC. This translates into CVSSLAGLFEQYF.

This clonotype was seen a few times. The CDR3 protein is CASSRTGGFDEQFF. The CDR3 DNA sequence: TGCGCCAGCAGCAGGACAGGGGGCTTTGATGAGCAGTTCTTC. This chain uses TRBV4-1 with TRBJ2-1, with 11 bases that match TRBD1. Trimming at V came to 5 bases and at J to 8 bases, leaving 5 bases not matched to a gene. Germline CDR1 is MGHRA and CDR2 is YSYEKL. The CDR3 sequence is 14 residues long.

The CDR3 loop reads CSARAPGGQETQYF. CDR3 sequence (DNA): TGCAGTGCTAGAGCACCTGGCGGCCAAGAGACCCAGTACTTC. The V call is TRBV20-1, the J call TRBJ2-5; D is undetermined. The CDR3 runs 14 residues. V gave up 1 base and J gave up 1 base, with 10 bases separating them. Germline V gives CDR1 DFQATT, CDR2 SNEGSKA (reference sequence).

This clonotype was recorded many times. This sequence joins TRBV7-2 and TRBJ1-2, with a possible D match to TRBD1 (6 bases). CDR3 length: 14 residues. Trimming removed 5 bases at V and 6 bases at J, with 16 bases between. Germline CDR1 reads SGHTA; CDR2 reads FQGNSA. The CDR3 region has the DNA TGTGCCAGCAGCCCCCGGCAGGGGCGGGATGGCTACACCTTC. Protein product: CASSPRQGRDGYTF.

DNA of the CDR3: TGCAGCGTTGAGCGGGACAGCCGAACTGAAGCTTTCTTT. It specifies CSVERDSRTEAFF. The gene calls are TRBV29-1 and TRBJ1-1; the match to TRBD1 covers 7 bases. This CDR3 has 13 residues. The germline V gene encodes CDR1 SQVTM and CDR2 ANQGSEA. The J segment lost 5 bases and the V segment lost 3 bases, leaving 6 bases of the junction unmatched.

The chain carries TRBV5-6 and TRBJ1-1; TRBD1 matches 11 bases. J gave up 4 bases and V 4 bases, and 9 bases lay outside the gene matches. The CDR3 runs to 16 residues. The germline gives CDR1 SGHDT, CDR2 YYEEEE. This CDR3 is CASSRRGQGGSTEAFF. CDR3 sequence (DNA): TGTGCCAGCAGCCGCCGGGGACAGGGGGGTAGCACTGAAGCTTTCTTT.

The chain has TRBV27 and TRBJ2-1, with D tentatively TRBD1 (5 bases). The CDR3 has 13 amino acids. Germline V CDR1 and CDR2: MNHEY, SMNVEV (reference sequence). V was cut by 10 bases and J by 7 bases, with 17 bases left in between. The CDR3: CAIAGPRANEQFF. CDR3 in DNA: TGTGCCATCGCAGGGCCCCGCGCGAATGAGCAGTTCTTC.

V gene TRBV12-3 or TRBV12-4 combines with J gene TRBJ2-1, with TRBD1 matching 9 bases. V was pared by 4 bases and J by 10 bases, with 17 bases of the junction left unmatched. The CDR3 contains 17 residues. CDR3 protein: CASSSYSYGTGLREQFF. The CDR3 DNA is TGTGCCAGCAGTTCCTATTCTTACGGGACAGGGCTTCGGGAGCAGTTCTTC.

This clonotype was observed a handful of times. V and J are TRBV7-2 and TRBJ2-3; possible D gene TRBD2, 7 bases. CDR3 size: 15 residues. With 3 bases removed from V and 6 bases from J, the gap between germline ends came to 16 bases. Per germline, CDR1 SGHTA and CDR2 FQGNSA. The CDR3 bases are TGTGCCAGCAGCTTCTATAGGGGGGGGTCCGATACGCAGTATTTT. Its protein product is CASSFYRGGSDTQYF.

The rearrangement links TRBV12-3 or TRBV12-4 to TRBJ2-3; D is perhaps TRBD2 (6 bases). Trimming left V 6 bases short and J 5 bases short, with 15 bases between. The CDR3 contains 14 residues. This chain's CDR3 is CASRLSGGLDTQYF. Written as DNA, the CDR3 is TGTGCCAGCAGGCTCTCCGGGGGATTAGATACGCAGTATTTT.

The chain links TRBV7-9 to TRBJ1-2; TRBD1 matches at 9 bases. Germline V gene data show CDR1 as SEHNR and CDR2 as FQNEAQ (reference sequence). The CDR3 totals 14 residues. Unmatched junction bases numbered 9, after V lost 5 bases and J lost 8 bases. The CDR3 reads CASSMGQGSGGYTF. The CDR3 DNA is TGTGCCAGCAGCATGGGACAGGGAAGTGGCGGCTACACCTTC.

In this sample, this clonotype turned up many times. The CDR3 DNA sequence: TGTGCCAGCAGCTCGACCATAGCCAAAAACATTCAGTACTTC. Its protein product is CASSSTIAKNIQYF. The chain uses TRBV7-9 and TRBJ2-4; no definite D call. This CDR3 is 14 amino acids long. Per germline, CDR1 SEHNR and CDR2 FQNEAQ (reference sequence). Trimming cost V 4 bases and J 0 bases, with 7 bases left between them.

This clonotype was observed many times. The chain uses TRBV7-9 and TRBJ1-4; 7 bases are a match to TRBD1. The germline V gene has CDR1 SEHNR and CDR2 FQNEAQ (reference sequence). The junction had 6 bases not matched to a gene; V was cut back by 1 base and J by 7 bases. The CDR3 covers 15 residues. CDR3 in amino acids: CASSLGGTAFEKLFF. In nucleotides, the CDR3 is TGTGCCAGCAGCTTAGGGGGGACAGCATTTGAAAAACTGTTTTTT.

Only a few counts were recorded for this clonotype. V is TRBV7-9 and J is TRBJ2-3; D is ambiguous. The germline gives CDR1 SEHNR, CDR2 FQNEAQ (reference sequence). Between the trimmed V and J ends, which lost 5 bases and 0 bases, there was a span of 12 bases. CDR3 size: 15 residues. The DNA of the CDR3 is TGTGCCAGCAGCCCCGTAGGAGCTAGCACAGATACGCAGTATTTT. Encoded protein: CASSPVGASTDTQYF.

This clonotype showed up just a few times. The gene calls are TRBV12-3 or TRBV12-4 and TRBJ2-5; possibly TRBD1 or TRBD2 for D (5 bases each). The length of the CDR3 is 14 residues. V was trimmed by 4 bases and J by 5 bases, leaving 14 bases between them. This chain's CDR3 is CASSSGDGQETQYF. The CDR3 bases are TGTGCCAGCAGTTCTGGGGACGGTCAGGAGACCCAGTACTTC.

The V and J genes are TRBV25-1 and TRBJ2-6, with TRBD2 matching 8 bases. The CDR3 has 18 amino acids. Trimming at V came to 8 bases and at J to 0 bases, leaving 12 bases not matched to a gene. Per the germline V gene, CDR1 is MGHDK and CDR2 is SYGVNS. CDR3 DNA sequence: TGTGCCAGCGGTGGCAAGGGCGGGGGGAGCTCTGGGGCCAACGTCCTGACTTTC. Translated: CASGGKGGGSSGANVLTF.

This clonotype has only one observation. The chain recombines TRBV3-1 with TRBJ1-4; no reliable D call. The CDR3 extends over 15 amino acids. V lost 1 base to trimming and J lost 8 bases, with 14 bases between them. CDR1 is LGHDT and CDR2 is YNNKEL in the germline V gene (reference sequence). The CDR3 spells CASSQVKSPGEKLFF. The CDR3 nucleotides read TGTGCCAGCAGCCAAGTCAAGAGTCCCGGGGAAAAACTGTTTTTT. The whole variable domain, remainder taken from reference TRBV3-1 and TRBJ1-4, is DTAVSQTPKYLVTQMGNDKSIKCEQNLGHDTMYWYKQDSKKFLKIMFSYNNKELIINETVPNRFSPKSPDKAHLNLHINSLELGDSAVYFCASSQVKSPGEKLFFGSGTQLSVL.

This clonotype was found a few times. The chain has TRBV6-1 and TRBJ1-2; D unclear. V was clipped by 2 bases and J by 0 bases, with 13 bases between them. The CDR3 runs 16 residues. Germline CDR1 is MNHNS and CDR2 is SASEGT. CDR3 loop: CASSEWGDRSNYGYTF. Written as DNA, the CDR3 is TGTGCCAGCAGTGAATGGGGAGACCGATCTAACTATGGCTACACCTTC.